This TCR beta chain was obtained from a study of beta chain features in type 1 diabetes. Per germline, CDR1 MNHEY and CDR2 SVGAGI. J lost 3 bases, V lost 6 bases, and 7 bases had no gene match. The CDR3 extends over 14 amino acids. Reverse transcription of all isolated RNA meant that expressed TCRB transcripts were sequenced. Method: immunoSEQ multiplex PCR; TCRdb's copy keeps in-frame clones and lacks some. The repertoire consists of about 650,000 clones, with over 10% occurring once and the leading ten covering around 0.12%. Study-wide results and caveats: TCRB CDR3s from Type 1 diabetes patients were moderately but significantly shorter in all four CD4+ subsets.

This clone came up a few times. The antigen remains unidentified. The rearrangement uses TRBV6-5 and TRBJ1-1; 7 nucleotides align to TRBD1. The TCR comes from a man aged 25 to 40 with type 1 diabetes. The source material was naive CD4+ T cells from blood. CDR3 in DNA: TGTGCCAGCAGGTGGAGACAGGGCGACACTGAAGCTTTCTTT. Encoded protein: CASRWRQGDTEAFF.